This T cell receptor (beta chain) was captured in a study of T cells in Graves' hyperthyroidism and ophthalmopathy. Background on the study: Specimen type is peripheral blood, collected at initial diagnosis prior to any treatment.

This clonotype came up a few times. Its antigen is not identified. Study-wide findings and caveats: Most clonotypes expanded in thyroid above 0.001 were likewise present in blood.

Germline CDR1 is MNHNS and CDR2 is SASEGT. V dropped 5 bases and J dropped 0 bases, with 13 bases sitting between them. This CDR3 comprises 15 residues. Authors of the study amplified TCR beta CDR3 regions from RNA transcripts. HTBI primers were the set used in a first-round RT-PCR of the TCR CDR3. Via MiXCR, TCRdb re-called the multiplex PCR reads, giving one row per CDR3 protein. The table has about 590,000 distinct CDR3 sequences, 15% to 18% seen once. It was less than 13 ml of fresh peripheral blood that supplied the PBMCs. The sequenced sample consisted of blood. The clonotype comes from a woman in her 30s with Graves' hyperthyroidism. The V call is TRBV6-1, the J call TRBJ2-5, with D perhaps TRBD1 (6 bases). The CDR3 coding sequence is TGTGCCAGCAGTTCGCACCGGGACAACCAAGAGACCCAGTACTTC. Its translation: CASSSHRDNQETQYF.